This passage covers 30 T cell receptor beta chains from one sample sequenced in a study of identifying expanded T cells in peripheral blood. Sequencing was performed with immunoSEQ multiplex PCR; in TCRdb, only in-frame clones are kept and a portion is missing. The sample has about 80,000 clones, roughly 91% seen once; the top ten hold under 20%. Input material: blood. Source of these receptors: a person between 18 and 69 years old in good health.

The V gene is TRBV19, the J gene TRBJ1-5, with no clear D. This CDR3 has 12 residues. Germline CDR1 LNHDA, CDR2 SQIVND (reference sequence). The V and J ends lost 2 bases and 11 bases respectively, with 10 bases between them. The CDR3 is CASSITGGTQHF. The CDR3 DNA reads TGTGCCAGTAGTATAACGGGAGGGACCCAGCATTTT.

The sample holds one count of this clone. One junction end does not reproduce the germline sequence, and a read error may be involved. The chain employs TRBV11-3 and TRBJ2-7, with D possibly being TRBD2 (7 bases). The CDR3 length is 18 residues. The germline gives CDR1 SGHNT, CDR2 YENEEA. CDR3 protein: CTSSLDRGGGPGTYEQYF. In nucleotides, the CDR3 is TGTACCAGCAGCTTAGATCGTGGCGGGGGCCCCGGGACCTACGAGCAGTACTTC.

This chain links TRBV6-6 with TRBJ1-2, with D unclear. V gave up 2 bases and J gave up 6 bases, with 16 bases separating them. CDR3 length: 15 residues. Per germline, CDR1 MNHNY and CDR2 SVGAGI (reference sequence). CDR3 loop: CASSYQSPAPDGYTF. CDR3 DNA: TGTGCCAGCAGTTACCAAAGCCCAGCCCCTGATGGCTACACCTTC.

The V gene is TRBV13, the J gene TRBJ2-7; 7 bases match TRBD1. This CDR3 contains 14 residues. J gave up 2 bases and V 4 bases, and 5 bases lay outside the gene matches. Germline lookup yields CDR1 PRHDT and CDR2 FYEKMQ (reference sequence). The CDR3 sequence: CASSSGQSTYEQYF. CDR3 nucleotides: TGTGCCAGCAGCTCGGGACAGTCTACCTACGAGCAGTACTTC.

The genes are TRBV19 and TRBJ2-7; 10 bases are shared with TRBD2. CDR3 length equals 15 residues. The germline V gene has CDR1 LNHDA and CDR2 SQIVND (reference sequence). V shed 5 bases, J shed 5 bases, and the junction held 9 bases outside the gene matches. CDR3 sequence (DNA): TGTGCCAGTAGTCTCCGGACTAGCGGTCACAACGAGCAGTACTTC. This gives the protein CASSLRTSGHNEQYF.

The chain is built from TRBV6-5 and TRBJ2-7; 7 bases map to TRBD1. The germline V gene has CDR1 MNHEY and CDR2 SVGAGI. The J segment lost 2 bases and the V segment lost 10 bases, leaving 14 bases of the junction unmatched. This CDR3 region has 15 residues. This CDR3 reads CATGDQGVLTYEQYF. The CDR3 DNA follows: TGTGCCACAGGAGACCAGGGGGTTCTGACCTACGAGCAGTACTTC.

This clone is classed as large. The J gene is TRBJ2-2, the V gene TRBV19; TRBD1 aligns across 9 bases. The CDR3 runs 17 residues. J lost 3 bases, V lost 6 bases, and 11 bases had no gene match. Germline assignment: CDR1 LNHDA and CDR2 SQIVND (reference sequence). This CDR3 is CASSRSPGTGYTGELFF. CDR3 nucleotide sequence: TGTGCCAGTAGCCGTTCGCCCGGGACAGGGTACACCGGGGAGCTGTTTTTT.

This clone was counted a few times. The CDR3 loop reads CATSRELGNQPQHF. In DNA, the CDR3 is TGTGCCACCAGCAGAGAATTGGGCAATCAGCCCCAGCATTTT. The chain has TRBV15 and TRBJ1-5; D uncertain. The V gene lost 0 bases and the J gene lost 2 bases, with 5 bases spanning the gap. Germline V gene sequence: CDR1 LNHNV, CDR2 YYDKDF (reference sequence). The CDR3 length is 14 residues.

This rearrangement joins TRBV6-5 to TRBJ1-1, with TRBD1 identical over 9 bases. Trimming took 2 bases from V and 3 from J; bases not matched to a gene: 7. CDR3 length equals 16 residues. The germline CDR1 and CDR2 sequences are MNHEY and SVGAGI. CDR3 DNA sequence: TGTGCCAGCAGTTACGGACAGGGGAACGTCTACACTGAAGCTTTCTTT. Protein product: CASSYGQGNVYTEAFF.

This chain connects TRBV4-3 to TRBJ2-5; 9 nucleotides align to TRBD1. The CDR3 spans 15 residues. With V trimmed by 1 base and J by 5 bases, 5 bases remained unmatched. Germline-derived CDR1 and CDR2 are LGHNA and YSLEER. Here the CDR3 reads CASSQGTGAVETQYF. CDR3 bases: TGCGCCAGCAGCCAAGGGACAGGGGCAGTGGAGACCCAGTACTTC.

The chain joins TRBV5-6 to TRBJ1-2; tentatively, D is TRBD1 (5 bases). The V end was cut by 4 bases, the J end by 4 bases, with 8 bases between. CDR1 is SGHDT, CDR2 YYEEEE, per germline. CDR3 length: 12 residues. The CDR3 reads CASSPDSYGYTF. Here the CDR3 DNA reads TGTGCCAGCAGCCCCGACAGCTATGGCTACACCTTC.

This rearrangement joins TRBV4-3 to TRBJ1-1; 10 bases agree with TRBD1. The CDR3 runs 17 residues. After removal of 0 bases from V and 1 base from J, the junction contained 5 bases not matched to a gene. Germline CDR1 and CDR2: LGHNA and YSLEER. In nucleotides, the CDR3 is TGCGCCAGCAGCCAAGACTGGGACAGGGGCCAGAACACTGAAGCTTTCTTT. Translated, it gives CASSQDWDRGQNTEAFF.

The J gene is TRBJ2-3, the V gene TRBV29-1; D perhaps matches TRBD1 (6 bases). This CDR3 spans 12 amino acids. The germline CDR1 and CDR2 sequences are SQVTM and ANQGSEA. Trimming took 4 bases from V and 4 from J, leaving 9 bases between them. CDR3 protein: CSVVGGPDTQYF. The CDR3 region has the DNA TGCAGCGTTGTTGGGGGCCCAGATACGCAGTATTTT.

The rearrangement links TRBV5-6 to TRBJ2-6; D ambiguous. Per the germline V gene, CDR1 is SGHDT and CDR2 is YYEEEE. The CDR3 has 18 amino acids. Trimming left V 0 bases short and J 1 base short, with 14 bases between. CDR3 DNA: TGTGCCAGCAGCTTGGAAATTCCAACCCCTTCTGGGGCCAACGTCCTGACTTTC. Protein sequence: CASSLEIPTPSGANVLTF.

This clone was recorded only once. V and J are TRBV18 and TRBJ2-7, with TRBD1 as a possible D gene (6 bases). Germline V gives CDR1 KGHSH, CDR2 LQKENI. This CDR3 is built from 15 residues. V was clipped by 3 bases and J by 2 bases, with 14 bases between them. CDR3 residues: CASSPVGPGAYEQYF. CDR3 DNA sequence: TGTGCCAGCTCACCGGTCGGACCAGGGGCCTACGAGCAGTACTTC.

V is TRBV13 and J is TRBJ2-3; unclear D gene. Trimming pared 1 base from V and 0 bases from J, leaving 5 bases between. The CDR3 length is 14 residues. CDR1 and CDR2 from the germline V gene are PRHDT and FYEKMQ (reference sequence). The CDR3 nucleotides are TGTGCCAGCAGCTTAGTTGCCAGCACAGATACGCAGTATTTT. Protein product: CASSLVASTDTQYF.

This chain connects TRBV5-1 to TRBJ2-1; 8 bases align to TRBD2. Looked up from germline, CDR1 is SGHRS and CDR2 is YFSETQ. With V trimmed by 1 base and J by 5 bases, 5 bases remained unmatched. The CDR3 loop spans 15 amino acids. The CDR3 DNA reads TGCGCCAGCAGCTTGCTGCGGGGGGCTCACAATGAGCAGTTCTTC. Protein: CASSLLRGAHNEQFF.

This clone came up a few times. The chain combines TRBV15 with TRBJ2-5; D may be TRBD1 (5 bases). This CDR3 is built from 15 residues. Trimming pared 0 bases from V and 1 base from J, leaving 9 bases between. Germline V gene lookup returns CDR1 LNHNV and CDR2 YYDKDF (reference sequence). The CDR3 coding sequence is TGTGCCACCAGCAGAGATAAAGGGGTCCAAGAGACCCAGTACTTC. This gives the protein CATSRDKGVQETQYF.

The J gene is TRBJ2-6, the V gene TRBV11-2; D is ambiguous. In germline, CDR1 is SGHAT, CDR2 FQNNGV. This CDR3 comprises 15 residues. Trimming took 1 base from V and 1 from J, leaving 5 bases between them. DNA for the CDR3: TGTGCCAGCAGCTTAGGAAAGTCTGGGGCCAACGTCCTGACTTTC. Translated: CASSLGKSGANVLTF.

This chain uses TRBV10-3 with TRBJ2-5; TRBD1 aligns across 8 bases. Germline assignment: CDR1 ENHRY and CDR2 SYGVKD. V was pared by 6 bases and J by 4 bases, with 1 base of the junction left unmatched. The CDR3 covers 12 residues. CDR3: CAIRDRAETQYF. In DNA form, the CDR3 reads TGTGCCATCAGGGACAGGGCAGAGACCCAGTACTTC.

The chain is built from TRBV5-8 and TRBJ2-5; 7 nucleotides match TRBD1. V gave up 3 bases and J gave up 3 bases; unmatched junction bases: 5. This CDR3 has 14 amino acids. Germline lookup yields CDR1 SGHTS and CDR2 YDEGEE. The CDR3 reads CASSWPGTEETQYF. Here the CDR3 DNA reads TGTGCCAGCAGCTGGCCCGGGACAGAAGAGACCCAGTACTTC.

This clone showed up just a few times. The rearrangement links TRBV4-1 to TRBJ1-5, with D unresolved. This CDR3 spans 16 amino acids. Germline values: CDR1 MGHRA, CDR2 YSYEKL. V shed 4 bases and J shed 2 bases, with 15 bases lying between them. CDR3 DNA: TGCGCCAGCAGCCCCACGATCACTAGGGGCAATCAGCCCCAGCATTTT. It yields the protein CASSPTITRGNQPQHF.

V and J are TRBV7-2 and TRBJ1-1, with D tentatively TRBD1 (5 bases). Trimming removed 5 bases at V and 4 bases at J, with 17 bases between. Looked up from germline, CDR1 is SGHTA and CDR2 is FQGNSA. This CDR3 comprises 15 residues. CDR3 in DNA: TGTGCCAGCAGCCCAACCCCTCGCGGGGCCACTGAAGCTTTCTTT. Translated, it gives CASSPTPRGATEAFF.

CDR3 sequence: CASSFGVGKNIQYF. CDR3 DNA sequence: TGTGCCAGCAGCTTCGGAGTTGGCAAAAACATTCAGTACTTC. The rearrangement links TRBV7-2 to TRBJ2-4; D gene ambiguous. Trimming cost V 3 bases and J 3 bases, with 9 bases left between them. CDR1 and CDR2 (germline): SGHTA, FQGNSA. This CDR3 region has 14 residues.

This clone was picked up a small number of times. This CDR3 is CASSELAGGPETQYF. The CDR3 coding sequence is TGTGCCAGCAGTGAACTAGCGGGGGGGCCAGAGACCCAGTACTTC. The chain joins TRBV6-1 to TRBJ2-5; TRBD2 agrees at 12 bases. V lost 2 bases, J lost 4 bases, and 2 bases stayed unmatched. CDR3 length: 15 amino acids. Germline V gives CDR1 MNHNS, CDR2 SASEGT.

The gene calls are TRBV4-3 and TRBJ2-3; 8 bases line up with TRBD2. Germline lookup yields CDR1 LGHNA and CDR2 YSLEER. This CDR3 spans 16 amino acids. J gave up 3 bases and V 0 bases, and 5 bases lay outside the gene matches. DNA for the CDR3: TGCGCCAGCAGCCAAGACGGGACGGGGGGGACAGATACGCAGTATTTT. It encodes CASSQDGTGGTDTQYF.

The DNA of the CDR3 is TGTGCCAGCAGTTACGGCCCCCCAGTTCTCTCCTACGAGCAGTACTTC. The encoded protein is CASSYGPPVLSYEQYF. The chain joins TRBV6-5 to TRBJ2-7; D ambiguous. V shed 2 bases and J shed 0 bases, with 14 bases lying between them. The CDR3 has 16 amino acids. Germline V gene data show CDR1 as MNHEY and CDR2 as SVGAGI.

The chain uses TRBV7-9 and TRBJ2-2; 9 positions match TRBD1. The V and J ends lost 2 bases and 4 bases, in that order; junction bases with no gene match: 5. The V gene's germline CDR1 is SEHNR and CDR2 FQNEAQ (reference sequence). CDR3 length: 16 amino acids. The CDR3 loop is CASSLWGQGSTGELFF. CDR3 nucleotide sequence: TGTGCCAGCAGCTTATGGGGACAGGGATCCACCGGGGAGCTGTTTTTT. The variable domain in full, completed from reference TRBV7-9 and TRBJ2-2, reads DTGVSQNPRHKITKRGQNVTFRCDPISEHNRLYWYRQTLGQGPEFLTYFQNEAQLEKSRLLSDRFSAERPKGSFSTLEIQRTEQGDSAMYLCASSLWGQGSTGELFFGEGSRLTVL.

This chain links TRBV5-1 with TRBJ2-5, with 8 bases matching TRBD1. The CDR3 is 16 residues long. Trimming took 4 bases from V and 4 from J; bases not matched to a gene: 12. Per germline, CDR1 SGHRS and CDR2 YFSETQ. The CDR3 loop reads CASSTRRGLGGETQYF. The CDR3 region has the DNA TGCGCCAGCAGCACCCGCAGGGGGCTTGGTGGAGAGACCCAGTACTTC. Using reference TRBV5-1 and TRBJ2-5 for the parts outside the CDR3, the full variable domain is KAGVTQTPRYLIKTRGQQVTLSCSPISGHRSVSWYQQTPGQGLQFLFEYFSETQRNKGNFPGRFSGRQFSNSRSEMNVSTLELGDSALYLCASSTRRGLGGETQYFGPGTRLLVL.

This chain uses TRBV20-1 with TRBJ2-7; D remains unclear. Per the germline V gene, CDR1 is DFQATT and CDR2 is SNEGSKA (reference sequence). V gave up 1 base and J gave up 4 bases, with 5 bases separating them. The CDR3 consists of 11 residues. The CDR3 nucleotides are TGCAGTGCTAGAGTAGGTTACGAGCAGTACTTC. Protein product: CSARVGYEQYF.